This TCR beta chain appears in the sequencing data of a study of T-cell reconstitution after alpha-beta-depleted transplantation in children. General observations from the study: T-cell counts and diversity at one year following transplant were attributed mainly to newly produced T cells. Two months or so post-transplant, alpha-beta T cells reportedly derived from several hundred expanded graft clones.

Preparing the TCRbeta library involved the use of unique molecular identifiers. TCRdb recomputed calls from the PCR reads with MiXCR, one row per CDR3 protein. The repertoire consists of 300,000 to 350,000 distinct CDR3 sequences, with about a quarter occurring once and the leading ten covering about 10%. The germline CDR1 and CDR2 sequences are SQVTM and ANQGSEA. J lost 2 bases, V lost 4 bases, and 5 bases had no gene match. The CDR3 is 13 residues long. This clonotype was observed many times. Its antigen is unknown. The sequencing used PBMCs, mostly from graft donor cells, collected 180 days after TCRalphabeta/CD19-depleted stem cell transplant. The TCR comes from a male patient between 5 and 17 years old who had a stem cell transplant for acute lymphoblastic leukemia, so the T cells may come from the graft donor. V and J are TRBV29-1 and TRBJ2-7, with TRBD1 identical over 7 bases. CDR3 in DNA: TGCAGCGTTGCGAACAGGGGTCCCTACGAGCAGTACTTC. Amino acids: CSVANRGPYEQYF.